One T cell receptor (beta chain) is described in this entry. There is no known antigen for this receptor. Per-base qualities were not stored, and no clone one base away is much larger. This sample stems from a study of blood T cell repertoires in COVID-19 (TCRdb year 2020). Notes on the research overall: Samples covering the acute and convalescent phases of COVID-19 were provided by collaborators in the United States, Italy and Spain. The prospective study material was composed of cDNA or gDNA derived from T cells, B-cell-depleted T cells, or PBMCs. Subjects who had been exposed to COVID-19, were actively infected with it, or had recovered from it provided the deeply sampled blood TCRbeta repertoires that made up the dataset. The repertoires were released in a freely available public database intended as a resource for research on the immune response to SARS-CoV-2. The samples were drawn from the first 160 participants of the ongoing ImmuneRACE study and from more than 1,000 subjects provided by 6 global collaborators. Sample metadata almost always included a de-identified subject ID, COVID-19 status, age in years and sex. HLA class I and class II types, where available, came from metadata supplied by the sample provider rather than from assay-based typing.

One collaborating source in Seattle enrolled patients during active infection and followed them longitudinally through the course of disease. The collaborating institutions used their own protocols to collect whole blood in K2EDTA tubes. For TCRbeta analysis, collaborators shipped samples as frozen whole blood, isolated PBMCs, or DNA extracted from either of those sample types. The immunoSEQ Assay, a bias-controlled multiplex PCR, was used to amplify TCRbeta CDR3 regions from genomic DNA. As for the authors' bioinformatics: Within the assay, amplification of reference gene primers was used to estimate how many nucleated cells each sample contained. Sequence reads were collapsed and filtered to measure the absolute abundance of every unique TCRbeta CDR3 rearrangement. For each sample, productive Simpson clonality was calculated as the square root of Simpson's diversity index over productive rearrangements. TCRdb's version of the immuneACCESS table is confined to in-frame rearrangements and falls short of the full clone set. An unresolved V gene accounts for under half of the shortfall where checked; the remainder is of unknown origin. V, J and clone size were drawn from that table, and D and trimming were deduced from the DNA. In all, the sample holds about 130,000 clones, and around 85% of those were seen once. The top ten hold approximately 3% of the sample.

At the junction V is shortened by 6 bases and J by 6 bases; bases outside the gene matches: 12. Taken from the germline V gene, the CDR1 and CDR2 loops are MDHEN and SYDVKM. The CDR3 spans 17 residues, from the cysteine through the phenylalanine. The retained sequence is limited to the CDR3, 51 bases, with the frame set at the first base. What the research found in general, with its limitations: Clinical and demographic metadata were provided uncurated, with the amount varying by source and participant.

Here the chain combines TRBV28 and TRBJ2-1; 12 junctional bases match TRBD2. The source material was peripheral blood. This receptor was obtained from an elderly woman with COVID-19, enrolled during active disease. The sequence in DNA is TGTGCCAGCAGCTTTGGGTCGGTACTAGCGGGAGGCAATGAGCAGTTCTTC. Its coded protein is CASSFGSVLAGGNEQFF.